This T cell receptor (beta chain) was sequenced in a study of T cells in Graves' hyperthyroidism and ophthalmopathy. TCR beta CDR3 region amplification was performed from RNA transcripts. The primer set for the first-round RT-PCR of the TCR CDR3 was HTBI. TCRdb processed the multiplex PCR reads anew with MiXCR; each CDR3 protein has one entry. The data show 300,000 to 450,000 distinct CDR3 sequences, with 14% to 15% seen just once and less than 35% held by the top ten. The ends were cut back, 3 bases at V and 6 bases at J, with 18 bases in the middle. CDR1 LNHDA and CDR2 SQIVND come from the germline V gene (reference sequence). CDR3 size: 15 residues. Regarding the study as a whole: Expanded thyroid clonotypes (above 0.001) were mostly also found in blood.

A remark on this clonotype: Its target is not known.

The chain carries TRBV19 and TRBJ2-7; D tentatively reads TRBD1 or TRBD2 (6 bases each). The origin of this receptor is a young woman with Graves' hyperthyroidism. What was sequenced was blood. The CDR3 DNA is TGTGCCAGTAGTATGTACCCCCCGGGGGCCTGCGAGCAGTACTTC. It codes for CASSMYPPGACEQYF.